Listed below are T cell receptor beta chains from one sample, sequenced in a study of CD8+ T cells in alopecia areata. Assay: immunoSEQ multiplex PCR; the TCRdb copy retains only in-frame clones and omits some. The table has about 200,000 clones, 50% to 60% seen once. Sequencing used CD4+ T cells sorted from blood, obtained at week 4, from a patient treated with tofacitinib. The receptors stem from a human donor with alopecia areata. Both conserved end residues are part of each CDR3. The D gene is left open where the match is weak. Not all rows give a size; the values are once, few, many and, for expanded clones, a class.

d_gene	v_gene	abundance	j_gene	CDR3aa	CDR3nt
TRBD2	TRBV7-3	NA	TRBJ2-5	CASSVSSGVGETQYF	TGTGCCAGCAGCGTATCTAGCGGGGTTGGAGAGACCCAGTACTTC
TRBD2	TRBV9	NA	TRBJ2-2	CASSSYTDSGGSTGELFF	TGTGCCAGCAGCTCCTACACCGATAGCGGGGGGAGCACCGGGGAGCTGTTTTTT
NA	TRBV4-3	NA	TRBJ1-1	CASSQSILNTEAFF	TGCGCCAGCAGCCAGTCGATTTTGAACACTGAAGCTTTCTTT
NA	TRBV9	NA	TRBJ2-7	CASSADSPTYEQYF	TGTGCCAGCAGCGCGGACAGCCCAACCTACGAGCAGTACTTC
NA	TRBV4-2	NA	TRBJ2-7	CASSQLSPGRTLYEQYF	TGTGCCAGCAGCCAATTGAGCCCGGGACGGACTCTCTACGAGCAGTACTTC
NA	TRBV29-1	few	TRBJ2-1	CSVDSHNEQFF	TGCAGCGTTGACTCCCACAATGAGCAGTTCTTC
NA	TRBV5-1	NA	TRBJ2-2	CASSLVPGDNTGELFF	TGCGCCAGCAGCTTAGTACCGGGGGATAACACCGGGGAGCTGTTTTTT
TRBD1	TRBV5-1	NA	TRBJ1-2	CASGYSGTGDDGYTF	TGCGCCAGCGGCTACTCCGGGACAGGGGATGATGGCTACACCTTC
NA	TRBV30	few	TRBJ1-2	CAWSRDLGDGYTF	TGTGCCTGGAGTAGGGACCTTGGCGATGGCTACACCTTC
NA	TRBV27	NA	TRBJ1-6	CASSLRGGGNRGASPLHF	TGTGCCAGCAGCCTCCGAGGCGGGGGGAACCGAGGGGCTTCACCCCTCCACTTT
TRBD1	TRBV2	once	TRBJ2-7	CASSPRTGGAYEQYF	TGTGCCAGCAGTCCTCGGACAGGGGGCGCCTACGAGCAGTACTTC
NA	TRBV27	NA	TRBJ1-2	CASTTWAENRLNSYGYTF	TGTGCCAGCACCACTTGGGCGGAGAATAGGCTCAATTCGTATGGCTACACCTTC
NA	TRBV30	NA	TRBJ2-3	CACHITNTDTQYF	TGTGCCTGTCACATCACAAACACAGATACGCAGTATTTT
NA	TRBV29-1	NA	TRBJ2-3	CSVARTIGDTQYF	TGCAGCGTTGCGAGGACTATAGGAGATACGCAGTATTTT
TRBD1	TRBV4-1	NA	TRBJ1-5	CASSLGRGGQGAIGGNQPQHF	TGCGCCAGCAGCCTTGGAAGGGGGGGACAGGGGGCAATCGGTGGCAATCAGCCCCAGCATTTT
TRBD1	TRBV5-1	few	TRBJ2-7	CASSSGQLSSYEQYF	TGCGCCAGCAGCTCGGGACAGTTGAGCTCCTACGAGCAGTACTTC
NA	TRBV30	NA	TRBJ2-1	CAWSVIGNEQFF	TGTGCCTGGAGTGTAATCGGCAATGAGCAGTTCTTC